The 20 T cell receptor beta chains below come from one sample, sequenced in a study of T-cell memory formation after mild COVID-19. TCRdb reprocessed the 5' RACE reads via MiXCR and lists one record per CDR3 protein. The sample records 100,000 to 150,000 distinct CDR3 sequences, about 15% being singletons. Sequences were obtained from PBMCs or a T cell subset sorted from them (not recorded which). Receptors were obtained from a man aged 18-30 years who had mild COVID-19 (a few samples of this study predate the infection). Cell type and time point are not known.

This chain connects TRBV2 to TRBJ2-2, with 9 bases lining up with TRBD1. After removal of 9 bases from V and 6 bases from J, the junction contained 11 bases not matched to a gene. The CDR3 covers 15 residues. Germline V gene lookup returns CDR1 SNHLY and CDR2 FYNNEI. CDR3 sequence: CARRLGQGRPGELFF. CDR3 bases: TGTGCCAGACGATTAGGACAGGGGCGCCCCGGGGAGCTGTTTTTT. Supplemented by reference TRBV2 and TRBJ2-2, the full variable domain reads EPEVTQTPSHQVTQMGQEVILRCVPISNHLYFYWYRQILGQKVEFLVSFYNNEISEKSEIFDDQFSVERPDGSNFTLKIRSTKLEDSAMYFCARRLGQGRPGELFFGEGSRLTVL.

The rearrangement joins TRBV4-3 to TRBJ2-3; D unresolved. Looked up from germline, CDR1 is LGHNA and CDR2 is YSLEER. Trimming took off 1 base at V and 2 bases at J, with 13 bases between the two ends. The CDR3 is 16 residues long. CDR3 region: CASSQAVVANTDTQYF. In DNA, the CDR3 is TGCGCCAGCAGCCAAGCAGTGGTGGCCAACACAGATACGCAGTATTTT.

In regard to this clonotype: In this CDR3 the conserved last residue, phenylalanine or tryptophan, is missing, so a read error is likely. The V gene is TRBV12-3 or TRBV12-4, the J gene TRBJ2-3; 7 bases are a match to TRBD1. CDR3 size: 14 residues. The ends lost 8 bases at V and 2 bases at J; junction bases unmatched: 7. CDR3 protein: CASGQELTTDTQYL. In nucleotides, the CDR3 is TGTGCCAGCGGACAGGAATTAACCACAGATACGCAGTATCTT.

The rearrangement uses TRBV4-1 and TRBJ1-1, with 7 positions matching TRBD1. This CDR3 contains 14 residues. CDR1 is MGHRA and CDR2 is YSYEKL in the germline V gene. V lost 1 base and J lost 1; bases outside the gene matches: 0. Here the CDR3 reads CASSQAGGNTEAFF. The CDR3 region has the DNA TGCGCCAGCAGCCAAGCAGGGGGGAACACTGAAGCTTTCTTT.

The V gene is TRBV18, the J gene TRBJ1-2; TRBD1 matches at 8 bases. Germline trimming cut 0 bases from V and 7 bases from J; bases unmatched to any gene: 7. Germline V gene sequence: CDR1 KGHSH, CDR2 LQKENI. CDR3 size: 15 residues. CDR3 DNA: TGTGCCAGCTCACCACCGGTGGTCCAGGGGGCTGGCTACACCTTC. It encodes CASSPPVVQGAGYTF.

The chain links TRBV12-3 or TRBV12-4 to TRBJ1-6; tentatively, D is TRBD1 (5 bases). This CDR3 has 14 residues. V lost 6 bases and J lost 7, with 13 bases in between. CDR3 sequence reads: CASSLGGGNSPLHF. CDR3 sequence (DNA): TGTGCCAGCAGCCTGGGCGGGGGAAATTCACCCCTCCACTTT.

V and J are TRBV5-1 and TRBJ1-1; a possible D gene is TRBD1 (5 bases). The length of the CDR3 is 14 residues. The V end lost 3 bases, the J end lost 4 bases, and 13 bases lay between the germline ends. CDR1 is SGHRS and CDR2 is YFSETQ in the germline V gene. CDR3 loop: CASSYGTLLTEAFF. DNA of the CDR3: TGCGCCAGCAGCTACGGGACTTTACTCACTGAAGCTTTCTTT. Full variable domain (rest looked up from reference TRBV5-1 and TRBJ1-1): KAGVTQTPRYLIKTRGQQVTLSCSPISGHRSVSWYQQTPGQGLQFLFEYFSETQRNKGNFPGRFSGRQFSNSRSEMNVSTLELGDSALYLCASSYGTLLTEAFFGQGTRLTVV.

This clonotype has a handful of counts. The chain has TRBV7-9 and TRBJ2-7; perhaps TRBD1 as D (6 bases). This CDR3 has 15 residues. Germline lookup yields CDR1 SEHNR and CDR2 FQNEAQ (reference sequence). The V and J ends lost 6 bases and 4 bases respectively, with 19 bases between them. In DNA, the CDR3 is TGTGCCAGCAGTCGCCTGGACAGACACCTATACGAGCAGTACGTC. This codes for CASSRLDRHLYEQYV.

Points on this clonotype: Relative to the germline gene, one junction end is altered; a read error may explain this. The genes are TRBV24-1 and TRBJ1-2; TRBD1 might be the D (5 bases). CDR1 and CDR2 from the germline V gene are KGHDR and SFDVKD. There are 13 residues in the CDR3. DNA of the CDR3: TGTGCCACCAGTGCGACCGGGGGTCTTGGCTACACCTTT. It yields the protein CATSATGGLGYTF.

The gene calls are TRBV4-2 and TRBJ2-5, with D perhaps given as TRBD1 or TRBD2 (5 bases each). The CDR3 contains 15 residues. The germline V gene has CDR1 LGHNA and CDR2 YNFKEQ. V lost 4 bases and J 1 base, leaving 13 bases between the germline ends. For the CDR3, the DNA is TGTGCCAGCAGCCTCAGGTTCGGGGCCCAAGAGACCCAGTACTTC. Translated, it gives CASSLRFGAQETQYF.

This sequence joins TRBV2 and TRBJ2-7, with 9 bases fitting TRBD2. This CDR3 comprises 15 residues. Trimming took 3 bases from V and 7 from J; bases not matched to a gene: 10. The germline gives CDR1 SNHLY, CDR2 FYNNEI. The DNA for the CDR3 is TGTGCCAGCAGTGACCCTAGCGGGGCCCTGGGGGAGCAGTACTTC. It yields the protein CASSDPSGALGEQYF.

This clonotype was picked up a small number of times. V and J are TRBV5-1 and TRBJ2-1; 12 bases line up with TRBD2. Trimming cost V 4 bases and J 9 bases; bases outside gene matches: 5. Looked up from germline, CDR1 is SGHRS and CDR2 is YFSETQ. The CDR3 contains 14 residues. The CDR3 nucleotides are TGCGCCAGCAGCGGAATGACTAGCGGGGGTGAGCAGTTCTTC. As protein: CASSGMTSGGEQFF.

The V call is TRBV9, the J call TRBJ2-3; D remains unclear. Per the germline V gene, CDR1 is SGDLS and CDR2 is YYNGEE. This CDR3 region has 12 residues. V lost 3 bases to trimming and J lost 5 bases, with 7 bases between them. The CDR3 DNA reads TGTGCCAGCAGCGCATCGGGAGATACGCAGTATTTT. Translating gives CASSASGDTQYF.

This clonotype appeared a few times. This chain connects TRBV7-8 to TRBJ2-2; a possible D gene is TRBD1 (5 bases). The ends were cut back, 3 bases at V and 4 bases at J, with 12 bases in the middle. From germline, CDR1 is SGHVS and CDR2 FQNEAQ. The CDR3 is 15 amino acids. The CDR3: CASSFNVQGTGELFF. Written as DNA, the CDR3 is TGTGCCAGCAGCTTTAACGTCCAGGGCACCGGGGAGCTGTTTTTT.

This clonotype has a handful of counts. CDR3 nucleotides: TGCGCCAGCAGCTTGGGGATGGGTGGTCAGAAAGCCTCCTACGAGCAGTACTTC. Protein: CASSLGMGGQKASYEQYF. The rearrangement uses TRBV5-1 and TRBJ2-7; D not resolved. CDR3 length: 18 residues. Looked up from germline, CDR1 is SGHRS and CDR2 is YFSETQ. Trimming removed 0 bases at V and 0 bases at J, with 19 bases between.

The chain has TRBV6-5 and TRBJ1-2; D is undetermined. Trimming took off 0 bases at V and 7 bases at J, with 15 bases between the two ends. Germline loops: CDR1 MNHEY, CDR2 SVGAGI. The length of the CDR3 is 15 residues. CDR3 region: CASSYSGGQASGYTF. Here the CDR3 DNA reads TGTGCCAGCAGTTACTCGGGTGGGCAGGCAAGTGGCTACACCTTC.

The chain couples TRBV5-1 to TRBJ2-3; D remains ambiguous. V shed 4 bases and J shed 0 bases, with 9 bases lying between them. Per germline, CDR1 SGHRS and CDR2 YFSETQ. CDR3 length: 14 amino acids. The CDR3 here is CASSPNFSTDTQYF. Here the CDR3 DNA reads TGCGCCAGCAGCCCCAACTTCAGCACAGATACGCAGTATTTT.

In this sample, this clonotype turned up a few times. The chain couples TRBV6-2 or TRBV6-3 to TRBJ1-4; D may be TRBD1 (6 bases). The CDR3 totals 14 residues. Germline V gives CDR1 MNHEY, CDR2 SVGEGT. Trimming left V 6 bases short and J 7 bases short, with 15 bases between. CDR3 coding DNA: TGTGCCAGCAGACGTCCCACACAGGGTGAAAAACTGTTTTTT. Its translation is CASRRPTQGEKLFF.

This clonotype has a count of ten or more. The chain carries TRBV12-3 or TRBV12-4 and TRBJ2-7; the D gene is possibly TRBD1 (5 bases). V lost 5 bases and J lost 5, with 19 bases in between. This CDR3 is built from 15 residues. As DNA, the CDR3 is TGTGCCAGCAGTGCCGCCAGGGCTGGGGTGGACGAGCAGTACGTC. Protein product: CASSAARAGVDEQYV.

V gene TRBV7-9 combines with J gene TRBJ1-1, with 8 bases fitting TRBD1. The trim removed 4 bases at V and 1 base at J, leaving 5 bases unmatched. CDR3 length equals 15 residues. Germline V lookup: CDR1 SEHNR, CDR2 FQNEAQ (reference sequence). As DNA, the CDR3 is TGTGCCAGCAGCTCTGACAGGGGTACGAACACTGAAGCTTTCTTT. Its protein is CASSSDRGTNTEAFF.